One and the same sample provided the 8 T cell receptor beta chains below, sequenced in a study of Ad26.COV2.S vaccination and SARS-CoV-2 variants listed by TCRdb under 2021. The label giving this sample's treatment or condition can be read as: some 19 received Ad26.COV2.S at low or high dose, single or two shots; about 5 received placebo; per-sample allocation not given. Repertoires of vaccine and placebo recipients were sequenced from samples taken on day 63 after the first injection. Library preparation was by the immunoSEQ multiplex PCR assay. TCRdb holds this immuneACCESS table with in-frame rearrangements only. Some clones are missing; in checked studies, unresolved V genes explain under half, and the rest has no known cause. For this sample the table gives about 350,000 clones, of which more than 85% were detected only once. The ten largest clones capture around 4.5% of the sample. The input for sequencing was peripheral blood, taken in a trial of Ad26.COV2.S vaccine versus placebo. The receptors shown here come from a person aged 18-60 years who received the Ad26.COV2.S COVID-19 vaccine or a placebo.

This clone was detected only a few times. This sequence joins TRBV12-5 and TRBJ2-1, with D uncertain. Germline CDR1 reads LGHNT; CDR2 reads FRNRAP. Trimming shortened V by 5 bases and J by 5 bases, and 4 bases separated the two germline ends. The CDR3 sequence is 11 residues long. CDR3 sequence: CASGIDNEQFF. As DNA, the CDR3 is TGTGCTAGTGGTATCGACAATGAGCAGTTCTTC.

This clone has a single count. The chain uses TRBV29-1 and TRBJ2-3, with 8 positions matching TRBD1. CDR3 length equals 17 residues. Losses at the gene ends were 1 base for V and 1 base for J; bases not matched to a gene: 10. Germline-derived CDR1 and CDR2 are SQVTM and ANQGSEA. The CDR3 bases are TGCAGCGTTGAAGGGGCCCCCGACAGGGGAGGCACAGATACGCAGTATTTT. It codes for CSVEGAPDRGGTDTQYF.

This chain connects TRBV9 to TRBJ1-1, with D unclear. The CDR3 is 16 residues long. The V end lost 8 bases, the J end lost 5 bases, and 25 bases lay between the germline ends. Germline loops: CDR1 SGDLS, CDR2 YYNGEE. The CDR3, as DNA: TGTGCCAGTCAACCTGCGAGAGGAGGTGGGTCGACTGAAGCTTTCTTT. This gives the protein CASQPARGGGSTEAFF.

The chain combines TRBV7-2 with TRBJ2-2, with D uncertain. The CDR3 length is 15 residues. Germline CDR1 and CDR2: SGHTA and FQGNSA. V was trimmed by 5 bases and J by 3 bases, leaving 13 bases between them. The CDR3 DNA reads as TGTGCCAGCAGCCCTACGGGCAGATACACCGGGGAGCTGTTTTTT. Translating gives CASSPTGRYTGELFF.

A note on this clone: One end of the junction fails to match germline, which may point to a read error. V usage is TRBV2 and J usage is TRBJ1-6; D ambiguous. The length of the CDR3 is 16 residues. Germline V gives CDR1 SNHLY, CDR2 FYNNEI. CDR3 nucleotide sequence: TGTGCCAGCAGGGAAGACCGTAGCTCCTATAATTCACCCCTCCACTTT. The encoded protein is CASREDRSSYNSPLHF.

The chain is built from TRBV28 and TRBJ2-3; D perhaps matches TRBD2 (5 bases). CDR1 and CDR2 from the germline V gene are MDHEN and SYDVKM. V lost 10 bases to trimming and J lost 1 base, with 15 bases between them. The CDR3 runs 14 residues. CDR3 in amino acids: CATHPAEGTDTQYF. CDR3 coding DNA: TGTGCCACCCACCCAGCGGAGGGCACAGATACGCAGTATTTT.

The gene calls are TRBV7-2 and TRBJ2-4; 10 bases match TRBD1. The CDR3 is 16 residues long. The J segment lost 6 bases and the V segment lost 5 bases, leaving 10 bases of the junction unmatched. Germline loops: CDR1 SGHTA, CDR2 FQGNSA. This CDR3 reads CASSAGQGNGGNIQYF. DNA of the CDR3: TGTGCCAGCAGCGCGGGACAGGGGAACGGGGGAAACATTCAGTACTTC.

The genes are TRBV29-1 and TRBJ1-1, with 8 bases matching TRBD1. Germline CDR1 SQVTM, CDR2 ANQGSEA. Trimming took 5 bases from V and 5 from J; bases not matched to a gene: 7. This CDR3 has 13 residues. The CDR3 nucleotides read TGCAGCGTTCCAGGGGGCTTGGGTACTGAAGCTTTCTTT. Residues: CSVPGGLGTEAFF. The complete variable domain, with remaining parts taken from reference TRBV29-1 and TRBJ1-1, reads SAVISQKPSRDICQRGTSLTIQCQVDSQVTMMFWYRQQPGQSLTLIATANQGSEATYESGFVIDKFPISRPNLTFSTLTVSNMSPEDSSIYLCSVPGGLGTEAFFGQGTRLTVV.